The 2 T cell receptor beta chains below were found in one sample sequenced in a study of blood T cell repertoires in COVID-19. Here immunoSEQ multiplex PCR was the method, and the copy in TCRdb shows in-frame clones only, minus some. The sample holds 200,000 to 250,000 clones, just over 85% seen once. Sequenced material: peripheral blood. Receptor source: a man at least 80 years old with acute or convalescent COVID-19.

This chain uses TRBV6-5 with TRBJ2-1; 10 bases fit TRBD2. Germline V gene lookup returns CDR1 MNHEY and CDR2 SVGAGI. The CDR3 loop spans 15 amino acids. The junction had 8 bases not matched to a gene; V was cut back by 6 bases and J by 6 bases. Here the CDR3 DNA reads TGTGCCAGCAGGGCTACTAGCGGGAAGGTCAATGAGCAGTTCTTC. Translated, it gives CASRATSGKVNEQFF.

This chain connects TRBV11-2 to TRBJ1-6; no definite D call. The germline gives CDR1 SGHAT, CDR2 FQNNGV. This CDR3 has 13 residues. Between the trimmed V and J ends, which lost 2 bases and 7 bases, there was a span of 6 bases. CDR3 sequence (DNA): TGTGCCAGCAGCTTATCCCTCAATTCACCCCTCCACTTT. Its protein is CASSLSLNSPLHF.